Only a few counts were recorded for the clone carrying this TCR beta chain. The CDR3 runs 15 residues. Trimming cost V 0 bases and J 0 bases, with 8 bases left between them. CDR1 is MNHEY, CDR2 SMNVEV, per germline (reference sequence). MiXCR, applied by TCRdb to the RT-PCR reads, yields one record per CDR3 protein. Here the sample spans approximately 720,000 distinct CDR3 sequences, 14% being singletons. The specimen was memory CD4+ T cells from blood. V and J are TRBV27 and TRBJ1-2, with D unclear. This clonotype originated in a female donor in good health, serving as a healthy control. The CDR3 sequence is CASSLSYGANYGYTF. The CDR3 nucleotides read TGTGCCAGCAGTTTATCGTACGGAGCTAACTATGGCTACACCTTC.